The 13 T cell receptor beta chains below were found in one sample sequenced in a study of immune evolution from preneoplasia to lung adenocarcinoma. TCRdb's table, derived via immunoSEQ multiplex PCR, lists solely in-frame clones and lacks some. Here the sample spans 5,500 to 6,000 clones, around 79% being singletons. Sequences were obtained from FFPE lung adenocarcinoma in situ tissue. Receptors originate from a person between 55 and 80 years old with lung adenocarcinoma.

The chain recombines TRBV6-6 with TRBJ1-2; the D gene is possibly TRBD1 (5 bases). The CDR3 is made up of 12 amino acids. Germline CDR1 reads MNHNY; CDR2 reads SVGAGI (reference sequence). Trimming stripped 7 bases from V and 7 bases from J, with 13 bases between. CDR3 residues: CASTGGSGGYTF. The DNA of the CDR3 is TGTGCCAGCACGGGGGGGTCGGGTGGCTACACCTTC.

This sequence joins TRBV2 and TRBJ2-3; 9 nucleotides agree with TRBD1. The germline CDR1 and CDR2 sequences are SNHLY and FYNNEI. The V segment lost 3 bases and the J segment 0 bases; nucleotides outside the gene matches: 10. CDR3 length: 18 amino acids. The CDR3 coding sequence is TGTGCCAGCAGTGAGTCCGGGACAGGGAGGAGAAGCACAGATACGCAGTATTTT. This gives the protein CASSESGTGRRSTDTQYF.

The chain joins TRBV5-1 to TRBJ1-6; TRBD1 matches 7 bases. After removal of 4 bases from V and 0 bases from J, the junction contained 13 bases not matched to a gene. The length of the CDR3 is 19 residues. The germline gives CDR1 SGHRS, CDR2 YFSETQ. The CDR3 DNA follows: TGCGCCAGCAGCCCCTCCGGGACAGATTCTAGCTCCTATAATTCACCCCTCCACTTT. This sequence encodes CASSPSGTDSSSYNSPLHF.

Details on this clone: Within the sample, other DNA sequences also encode this same CDR3. The chain recombines TRBV4-1 with TRBJ2-3; maybe TRBD1 (6 bases). CDR1 is MGHRA and CDR2 is YSYEKL in the germline V gene. V was pared by 0 bases and J by 0 bases, with 13 bases between. This CDR3 region has 17 residues. CDR3 sequence (DNA): TGCGCCAGCAGCCAAGATGACAGGTCCTCTAGCACAGATACGCAGTATTTT. As protein: CASSQDDRSSSTDTQYF.

V and J are TRBV4-3 and TRBJ2-7, with TRBD2 matching 9 bases. J gave up 2 bases and V 0 bases, and 8 bases lay outside the gene matches. The length of the CDR3 is 17 residues. Germline V lookup: CDR1 LGHNA, CDR2 YSLEER. CDR3 nucleotides: TGCGCCAGCAGCCAAGACGGGGCAGGCGGGGGGGCCTACGAGCAGTACTTC. It encodes CASSQDGAGGGAYEQYF.

In its sample, this clone was seen a few times. CDR3 in amino acids: CSVAQETQYF. The CDR3 coding sequence is TGCAGCGTAGCTCAAGAGACCCAGTACTTC. This chain uses TRBV29-1 with TRBJ2-5; the D is unclear. Germline CDR1 is SQVTM and CDR2 is ANQGSEA. V lost 6 bases to trimming and J lost 2 bases, with 4 bases between them. This CDR3 has 10 amino acids.

The rearrangement joins TRBV30 to TRBJ2-3; D uncertain. This CDR3 comprises 15 residues. V was shortened by 0 bases and J by 6 bases, with 16 bases between the two germline ends. Germline V lookup: CDR1 GTSNPN, CDR2 SVGIG (reference sequence). CDR3 loop: CAWSVLGAHPDTQYF. In DNA, the CDR3 is TGTGCCTGGAGTGTGCTTGGCGCGCACCCGGATACGCAGTATTTT.

The rearrangement uses TRBV9 and TRBJ1-1; the match to TRBD1 covers 8 bases. V shed 6 bases and J 0 bases; nucleotides not matched to a gene: 4. CDR3 length: 14 residues. Germline-derived CDR1 and CDR2 are SGDLS and YYNGEE. This CDR3 reads CASTLTGVNTEAFF. The CDR3 region has the DNA TGTGCCAGCACTCTGACAGGGGTGAACACTGAAGCTTTCTTT.

The chain employs TRBV30 and TRBJ1-5; 8 nucleotides line up with TRBD1. With V trimmed by 0 bases and J by 4 bases, 5 bases remained unmatched. The CDR3 is 15 amino acids. Germline V gene data show CDR1 as GTSNPN and CDR2 as SVGIG (reference sequence). This chain's CDR3 is CAWSVGTGLNQPQHF. The CDR3 DNA sequence: TGTGCCTGGAGTGTTGGGACAGGACTGAATCAGCCCCAGCATTTT.

The chain couples TRBV5-1 to TRBJ2-1; D may correspond to TRBD1 or TRBD2 (5 bases each). The V gene's germline CDR1 is SGHRS and CDR2 YFSETQ. This CDR3 has 13 amino acids. V lost 2 bases to trimming and J lost 5 bases, with 8 bases between them. The CDR3 DNA sequence: TGCGCCAGCAGCTTTGTGGGGGACAATGAGCAGTTCTTC. This gives the protein CASSFVGDNEQFF.

The chain links TRBV12-5 to TRBJ1-3, with D possibly TRBD1 on 6 matching bases. This CDR3 contains 13 residues. V lost 6 bases, J lost 4 bases, and 10 bases lay in between. Germline assignment: CDR1 LGHNT and CDR2 FRNRAP. The CDR3 bases are TGTGCTAGTGGAACAGGGCCCGGAAACACCATATATTTT. Translating gives CASGTGPGNTIYF.

The J gene is TRBJ2-3, the V gene TRBV10-3; D may correspond to TRBD1 or TRBD2 (5 bases each). The CDR3 spans 14 residues. Looked up from germline, CDR1 is ENHRY and CDR2 is SYGVKD. V was pared by 11 bases and J by 6 bases, with 21 bases between. In DNA, the CDR3 is TGTGCCGTACAACGGGACGGGGCTGGGGATACGCAGTATTTT. This encodes CAVQRDGAGDTQYF.

This CDR3 reads CASSLDTDTQYF. The CDR3 region has the DNA TGTGCCAGCAGCCTGGATACAGATACGCAGTATTTT. This sequence joins TRBV7-2 and TRBJ2-3; D not resolved. This CDR3 is 12 amino acids long. Trimming took 5 bases from V and 3 from J, leaving 6 bases between them. Germline V gene data show CDR1 as SGHTA and CDR2 as FQGNSA. The entire variable domain, with the rest obtained from reference TRBV7-2 and TRBJ2-3, is as follows: GAGVSQSPSNKVTEKGKDVELRCDPISGHTALYWYRQSLGQGLEFLIYFQGNSAPDKSGLPSDRFSAERTGGSVSTLTIQRTQQEDSAVYLCASSLDTDTQYFGPGTRLTVL.